Detailed here is one TCR beta chain. No antigen is known for it. The data were taken from a study of post-analysis software for immune sequencing data. The CDR3 loop spans 14 amino acids. CDR1 SGHRS and CDR2 YFSETQ come from the germline V gene. The V gene end was trimmed by 4 bases and the J gene end by 8 bases; junction bases not matched to a gene: 8. Prepared TCR beta cDNA libraries contained unique molecular identifiers. Via MiXCR, TCRdb re-called the PCR reads, giving one row per CDR3 protein. The sample yields around 200,000 distinct CDR3 sequences, 29% seen once. Findings and caveats of the study: In patients, TRBV5-6, TRBV5-1 and TRBV20-1 belonged to several TRBV segments found more frequently than in controls.

Input material: blood. The gene calls are TRBV5-1 and TRBJ2-1, with 8 bases aligning to TRBD1. The receptor's source is a girl aged 2-17 years with multiple sclerosis. The CDR3: CASSVPTGVDEQFF. In DNA, the CDR3 is TGCGCCAGCAGCGTACCGACAGGGGTCGATGAGCAGTTCTTC.